The rows below give T cell receptor beta chains drawn from one sample of a study of cytotoxic CD8 clonotypes in ibrutinib-treated CLL. Repertoires were generated with immunoSEQ multiplex PCR, while TCRdb's copy carries only in-frame clones and drops some. The profile shows about 140,000 clones, approximately 77% of them singletons. Sequencing was performed on PBMCs, taken after 12 months of ibrutinib treatment. These receptors originate from a human donor with chronic lymphocytic leukemia. CDR3s include the opening cysteine and the closing phenylalanine or tryptophan. D genes are given only for firm matches. The size field is filled for only some rows; it gives once, few, many or a size class.

CDR3,DNA,V,J,size,D
CASSDGVDGGKLFF,TGTGCCAGCAGTGACGGGGTAGATGGTGGAAAACTGTTTTTT,TRBV6-4,TRBJ1-4,NA,NA
CASSSGGRNTDTQYF,TGTGCCAGCAGTAGTGGGGGCCGTAACACAGATACGCAGTATTTT,TRBV7-3,TRBJ2-3,once,NA
CASSQAYATGAEQYF,TGTGCCAGCAGCCAAGCCTATGCCACAGGGGCCGAGCAGTACTTC,TRBV14,TRBJ2-7,few,TRBD1
CASRGQRAYEQYF,TGTGCCAGCCGGGGACAGAGGGCCTACGAGCAGTACTTC,TRBV6-4,TRBJ2-7,NA,TRBD1
CASSKNWGSYEQYF,TGTGCCAGCAGCAAAAATTGGGGTTCCTACGAGCAGTACTTC,TRBV21-1,TRBJ2-7,NA,NA
CASSPQTGAAGETQYF,TGCGCCAGCAGCCCCCAGACAGGGGCGGCAGGGGAGACCCAGTACTTC,TRBV5-1,TRBJ2-5,NA,TRBD1
CASRNILLQGQGDEQFF,TGTGCCAGCAGAAATATTCTCCTGCAGGGCCAAGGGGATGAGCAGTTCTTC,TRBV28,TRBJ2-1,NA,NA
CASSSDGDRAHGYTF,TGTGCCAGCTCATCCGACGGCGACAGGGCGCATGGCTACACCTTC,TRBV18,TRBJ1-2,NA,TRBD1
CASNPGWSGSGYEQYF,TGTGCCAGCAACCCAGGGTGGAGCGGGAGCGGCTACGAGCAGTACTTC,TRBV7-2,TRBJ2-7,NA,TRBD2
CASSLSGGSNEKLFF,TGTGCCAGCAGCCTAAGCGGGGGTTCTAATGAAAAACTGTTTTTT,TRBV11-2,TRBJ1-4,few,NA
CASRRTRDYSNQPQHF,TGTGCCAGCCGCCGGACTCGAGACTATAGCAATCAGCCCCAGCATTTT,TRBV7-2,TRBJ1-5,NA,NA
CASSQDRTAWNTEAFF,TGCGCCAGCAGCCAGGATCGGACAGCCTGGAACACTGAAGCTTTCTTT,TRBV4-1,TRBJ1-1,NA,NA
CASSPPAQHYEKLFF,TGTGCCAGTAGCCCCCCGGCACAGCATTACGAAAAACTGTTTTTT,TRBV19,TRBJ1-4,NA,NA
CASSLAGYNEAFF,TGTGCCAGCAGTTTGGCAGGGTATAATGAAGCTTTCTTT,TRBV28,TRBJ1-1,NA,NA
CASSSQGGANEKLFF,TGTGCCAGCAGCTCCCAGGGGGGAGCTAATGAAAAACTGTTTTTT,TRBV7-2,TRBJ1-4,NA,TRBD1
CASSHRRSYEQYF,TGTGCCAGCAGTCATAGGAGGTCCTACGAGCAGTACTTC,TRBV28,TRBJ2-7,NA,NA
CSARPGHGYTF,TGCAGTGCTCGCCCCGGGCATGGCTACACCTTC,TRBV20-1,TRBJ1-2,NA,NA